The clone carrying this T cell receptor beta chain was detected a few times. The antigen is unknown. This record comes from a study of regulatory T cells in long-lasting Graves disease. Whole-study context: Over-5-year antithyroid drug use with positive TSH receptor antibodies defined persistent Graves' disease in the study.

To make TCR beta libraries, researchers used iRepertoire HTBI primers and Arm-PCR of CDR3 regions. MiXCR, run by TCRdb on the multiplex PCR reads, gives a single entry per CDR3 protein. The table lists roughly 450,000 distinct CDR3 sequences, around 22% of them singletons. Time point here: persistent/refractory GD, antithyroid drugs over 5 years with positive TRAb. Researchers made the TCR library from RNA that was extracted from PBMCs. Patients came through an endocrinology department, and that department was in Xi'an, China. This CDR3 has 15 amino acids. V shed 3 bases and J shed 3 bases, with 15 bases lying between them. CDR1 is SGHKS, CDR2 YYEKEE, per germline (reference sequence). Study-level points and caveats: Possibly, too few samples lowered accuracy. Patients with persistent disease shared roughly 3,000 public clonotypes, outpacing the 900 to 1,000 shared by new patients.

This TCR came from a female donor with Graves disease. The chain employs TRBV5-5 and TRBJ1-2; tentatively, D is TRBD1 (6 bases). The sample was peripheral blood mononuclear cells (PBMCs), taken when the disease was refractory, from a patient treated with antithyroid drugs. DNA for the CDR3: TGTGCCAGCAGCTCGGCACCCGGGGGCTACTATGGCTACACCTTC. Translated, it gives CASSSAPGGYYGYTF.